This T cell receptor (beta chain) appears in the sequencing data of a study of CD8+ T cells in alopecia areata. Study details: Skin grafts from approximately 6-12-month-old C3H/HeJ donors with spontaneous alopecia were placed on approximately 7-11-week-old female C3H/HeJ mice.

Study-wide results and limits: Sequences from scalp samples also cover resident alphabeta T cells of normal skin. Normal scalp had lower clonality than lesional scalp, with alopecia totalis/universalis lesions showing this most strongly.

Trimming cost V 0 bases and J 4 bases, with 7 bases left between them. CDR3 length: 13 amino acids. In germline, CDR1 is NSHNY, CDR2 SYGAGN. This clone was found a few times. No antigen is known for it. Genes and germline come from the mouse. The CDR3 end is not reached by the read, which stops 4 residues before it; the germline J gene fills it in. In each case, RNA was isolated and then reverse transcribed into cDNA as the sequencing template. This table comes from immunoSEQ multiplex PCR, and its TCRdb copy is limited to in-frame clones, with some not included. This sample comprises over 100,000 clones, none seen once only.

The receptor was derived from a C3H/HeJ mouse with alopecia areata. Mouse MHC haplotype: H2-k. The material sequenced was lesional skin. V usage is TRBV13-1 and J usage is TRBJ1-2, with no clear D. The part of the CDR3 DNA that was read is TGTGCCAGCAGTGATGCGACAAGCTCC. As protein: CASSDATSS. Given in full, the CDR3 is CASSDATSSDYTF.